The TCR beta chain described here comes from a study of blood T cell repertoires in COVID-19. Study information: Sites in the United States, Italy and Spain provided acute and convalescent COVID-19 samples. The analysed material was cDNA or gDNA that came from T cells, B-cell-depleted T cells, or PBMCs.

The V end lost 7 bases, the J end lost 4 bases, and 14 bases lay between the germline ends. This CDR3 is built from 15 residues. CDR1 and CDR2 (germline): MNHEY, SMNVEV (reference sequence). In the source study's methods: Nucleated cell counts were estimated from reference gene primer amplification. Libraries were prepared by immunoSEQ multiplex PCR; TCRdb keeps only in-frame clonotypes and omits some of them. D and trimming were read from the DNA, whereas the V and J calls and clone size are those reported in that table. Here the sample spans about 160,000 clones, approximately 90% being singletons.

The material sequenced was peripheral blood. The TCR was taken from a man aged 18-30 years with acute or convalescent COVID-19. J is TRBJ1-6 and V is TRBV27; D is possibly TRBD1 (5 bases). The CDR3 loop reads CASTGGSPYNSPLHF. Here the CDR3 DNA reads TGTGCCAGCACCGGGGGGTCCCCATATAATTCACCCCTCCACTTT.